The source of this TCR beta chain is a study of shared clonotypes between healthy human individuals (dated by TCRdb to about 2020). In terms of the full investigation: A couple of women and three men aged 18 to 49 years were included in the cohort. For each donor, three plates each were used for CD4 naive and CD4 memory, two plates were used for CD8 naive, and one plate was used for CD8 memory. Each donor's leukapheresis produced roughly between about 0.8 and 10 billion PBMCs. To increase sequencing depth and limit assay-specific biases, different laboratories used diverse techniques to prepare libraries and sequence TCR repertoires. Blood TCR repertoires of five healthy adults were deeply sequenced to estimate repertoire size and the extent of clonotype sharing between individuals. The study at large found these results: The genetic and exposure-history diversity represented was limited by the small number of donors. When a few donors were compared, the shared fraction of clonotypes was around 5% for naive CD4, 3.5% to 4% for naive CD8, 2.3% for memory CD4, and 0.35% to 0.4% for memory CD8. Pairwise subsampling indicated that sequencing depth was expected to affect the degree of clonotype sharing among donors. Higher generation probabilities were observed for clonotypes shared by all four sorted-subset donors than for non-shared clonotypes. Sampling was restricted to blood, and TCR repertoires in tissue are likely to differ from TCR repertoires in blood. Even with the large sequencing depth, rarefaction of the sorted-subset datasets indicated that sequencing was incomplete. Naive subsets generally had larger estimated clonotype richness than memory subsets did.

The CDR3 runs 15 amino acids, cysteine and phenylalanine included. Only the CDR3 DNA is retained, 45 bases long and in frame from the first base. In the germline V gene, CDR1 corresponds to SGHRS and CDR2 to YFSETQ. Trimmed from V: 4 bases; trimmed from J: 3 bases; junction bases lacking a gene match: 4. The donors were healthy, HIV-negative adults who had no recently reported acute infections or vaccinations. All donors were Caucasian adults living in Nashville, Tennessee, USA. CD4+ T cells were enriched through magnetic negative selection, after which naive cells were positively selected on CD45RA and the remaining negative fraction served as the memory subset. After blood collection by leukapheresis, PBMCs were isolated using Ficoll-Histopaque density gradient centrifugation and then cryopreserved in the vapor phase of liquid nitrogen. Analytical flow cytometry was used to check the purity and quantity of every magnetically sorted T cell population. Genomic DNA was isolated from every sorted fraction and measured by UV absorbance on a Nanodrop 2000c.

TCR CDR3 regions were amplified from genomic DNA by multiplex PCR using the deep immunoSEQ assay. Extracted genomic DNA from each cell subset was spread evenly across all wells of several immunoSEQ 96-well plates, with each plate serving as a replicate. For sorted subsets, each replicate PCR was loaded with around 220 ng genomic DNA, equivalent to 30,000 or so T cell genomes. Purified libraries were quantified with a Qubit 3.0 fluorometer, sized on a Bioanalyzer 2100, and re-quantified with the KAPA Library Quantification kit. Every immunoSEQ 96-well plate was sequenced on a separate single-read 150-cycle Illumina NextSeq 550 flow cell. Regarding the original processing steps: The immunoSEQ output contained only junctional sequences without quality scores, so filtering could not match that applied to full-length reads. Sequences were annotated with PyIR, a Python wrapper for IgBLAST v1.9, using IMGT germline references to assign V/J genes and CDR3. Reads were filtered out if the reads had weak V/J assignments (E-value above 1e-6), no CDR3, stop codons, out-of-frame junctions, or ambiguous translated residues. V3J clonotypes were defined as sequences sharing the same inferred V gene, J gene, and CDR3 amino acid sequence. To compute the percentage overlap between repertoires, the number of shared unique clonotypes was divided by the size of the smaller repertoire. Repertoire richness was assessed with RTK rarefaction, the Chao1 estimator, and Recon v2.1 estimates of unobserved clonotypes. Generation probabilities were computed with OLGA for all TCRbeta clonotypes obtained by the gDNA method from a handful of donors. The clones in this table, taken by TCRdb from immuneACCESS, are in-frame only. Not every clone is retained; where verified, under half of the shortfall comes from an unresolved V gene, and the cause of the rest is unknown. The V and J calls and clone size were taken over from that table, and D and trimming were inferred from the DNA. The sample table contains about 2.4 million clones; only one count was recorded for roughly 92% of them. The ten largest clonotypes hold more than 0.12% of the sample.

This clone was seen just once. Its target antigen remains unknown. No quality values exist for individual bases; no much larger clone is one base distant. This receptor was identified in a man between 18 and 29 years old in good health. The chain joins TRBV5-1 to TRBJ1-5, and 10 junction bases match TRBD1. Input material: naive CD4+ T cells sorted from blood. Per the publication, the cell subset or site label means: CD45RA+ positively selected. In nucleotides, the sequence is TGCGCCAGCAGCACCGGGACAGGGGTCAATCAGCCCCAGCATTTT. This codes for CASSTGTGVNQPQHF.